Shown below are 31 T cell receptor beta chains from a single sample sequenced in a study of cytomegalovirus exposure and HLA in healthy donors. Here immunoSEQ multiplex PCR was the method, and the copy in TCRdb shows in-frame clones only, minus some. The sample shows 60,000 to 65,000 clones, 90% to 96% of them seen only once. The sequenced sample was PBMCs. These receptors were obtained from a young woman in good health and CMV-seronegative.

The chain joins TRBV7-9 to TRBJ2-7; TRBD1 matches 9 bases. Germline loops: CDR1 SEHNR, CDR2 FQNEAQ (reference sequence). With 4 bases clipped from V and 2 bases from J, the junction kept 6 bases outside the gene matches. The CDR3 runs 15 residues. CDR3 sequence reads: CASSSNRGLPYEQYF. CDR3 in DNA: TGTGCCAGCAGCTCCAACAGGGGGCTGCCCTACGAGCAGTACTTC.

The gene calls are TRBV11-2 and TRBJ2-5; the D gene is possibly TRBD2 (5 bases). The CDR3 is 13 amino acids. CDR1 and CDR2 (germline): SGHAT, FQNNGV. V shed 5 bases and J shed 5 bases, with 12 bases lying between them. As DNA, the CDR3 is TGTGCCAGCAGCCCCGGAGAGCGGGAGACCCAGTACTTC. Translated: CASSPGERETQYF.

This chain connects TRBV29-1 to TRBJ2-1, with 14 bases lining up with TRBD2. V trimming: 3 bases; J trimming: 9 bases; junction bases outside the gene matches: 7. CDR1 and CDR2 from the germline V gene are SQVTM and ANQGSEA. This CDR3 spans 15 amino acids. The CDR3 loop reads CSVDGTSGSGGEQFF. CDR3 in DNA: TGCAGCGTTGATGGGACTAGCGGGAGTGGCGGTGAGCAGTTCTTC.

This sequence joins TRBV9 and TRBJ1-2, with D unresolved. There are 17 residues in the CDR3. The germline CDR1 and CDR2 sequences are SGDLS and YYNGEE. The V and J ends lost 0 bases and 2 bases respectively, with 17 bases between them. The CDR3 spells CASSVEGRLKKNYGYTF. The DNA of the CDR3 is TGTGCCAGCAGCGTAGAAGGCCGACTAAAAAAGAACTATGGCTACACCTTC.

This chain's CDR3 is CASRRLAGGSSYNEQFF. The CDR3 bases are TGTGCCAGCAGGCGACTAGCGGGAGGAAGCTCCTACAATGAGCAGTTCTTC. This chain joins TRBV7-9 and TRBJ2-1, with 13 positions matching TRBD2. The CDR3 has 17 amino acids. J gave up 0 bases and V 6 bases, and 5 bases lay outside the gene matches. Germline V gene sequence: CDR1 SEHNR, CDR2 FQNEAQ (reference sequence). Complete variable domain (other parts from reference TRBV7-9 and TRBJ2-1): DTGVSQNPRHKITKRGQNVTFRCDPISEHNRLYWYRQTLGQGPEFLTYFQNEAQLEKSRLLSDRFSAERPKGSFSTLEIQRTEQGDSAMYLCASRRLAGGSSYNEQFFGPGTRLTVL.

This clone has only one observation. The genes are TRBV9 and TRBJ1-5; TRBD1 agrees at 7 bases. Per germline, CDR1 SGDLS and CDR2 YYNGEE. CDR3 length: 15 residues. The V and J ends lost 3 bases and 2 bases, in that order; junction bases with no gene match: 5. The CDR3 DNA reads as TGTGCCAGCAGCGAACAGGGGTTGGGCAATCAGCCCCAGCATTTT. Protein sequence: CASSEQGLGNQPQHF.

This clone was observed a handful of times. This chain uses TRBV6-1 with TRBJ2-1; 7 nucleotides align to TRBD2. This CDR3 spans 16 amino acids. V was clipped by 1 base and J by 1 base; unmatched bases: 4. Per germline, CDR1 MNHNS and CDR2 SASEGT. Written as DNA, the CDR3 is TGTGCCAGCAGTGAAGGGGGGGGAGGGTCCTACAATGAGCAGTTCTTC. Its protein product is CASSEGGGGSYNEQFF.

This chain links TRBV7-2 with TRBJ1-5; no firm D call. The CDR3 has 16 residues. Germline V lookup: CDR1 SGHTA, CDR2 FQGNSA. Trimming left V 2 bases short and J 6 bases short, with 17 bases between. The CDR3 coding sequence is TGTGCCAGCAGCTTACATGATGCGCAGGCAGGTCAGCCCCAGCATTTT. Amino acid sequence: CASSLHDAQAGQPQHF. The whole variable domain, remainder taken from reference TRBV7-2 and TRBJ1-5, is GAGVSQSPSNKVTEKGKDVELRCDPISGHTALYWYRQSLGQGLEFLIYFQGNSAPDKSGLPSDRFSAERTGGSVSTLTIQRTQQEDSAVYLCASSLHDAQAGQPQHFGDGTRLSIL.

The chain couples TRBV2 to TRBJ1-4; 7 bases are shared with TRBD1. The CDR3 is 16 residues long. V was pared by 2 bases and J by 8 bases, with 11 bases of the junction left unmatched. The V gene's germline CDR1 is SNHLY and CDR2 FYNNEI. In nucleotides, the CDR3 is TGTGCCAGCAGTGAATTGGGACAGTCGTTAGGGGAAAAACTGTTTTTT. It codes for CASSELGQSLGEKLFF.

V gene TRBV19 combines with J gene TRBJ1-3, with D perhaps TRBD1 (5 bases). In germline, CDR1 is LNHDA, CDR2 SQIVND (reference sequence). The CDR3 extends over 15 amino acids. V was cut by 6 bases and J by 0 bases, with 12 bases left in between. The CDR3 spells CASRVQADSGNTIYF. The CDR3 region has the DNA TGTGCCAGTAGGGTACAGGCCGACTCTGGAAACACCATATATTTT.

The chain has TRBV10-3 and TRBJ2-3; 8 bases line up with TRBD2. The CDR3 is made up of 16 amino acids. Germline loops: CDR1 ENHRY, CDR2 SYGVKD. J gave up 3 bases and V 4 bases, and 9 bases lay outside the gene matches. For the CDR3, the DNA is TGTGCCATCAGTGCCCCCGGGAGGGGGAATACAGATACGCAGTATTTT. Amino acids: CAISAPGRGNTDTQYF.

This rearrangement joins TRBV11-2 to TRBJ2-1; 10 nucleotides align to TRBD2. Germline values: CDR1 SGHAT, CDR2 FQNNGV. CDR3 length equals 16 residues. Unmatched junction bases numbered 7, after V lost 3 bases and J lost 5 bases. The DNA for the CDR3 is TGTGCCAGCAGCTTCCTGTTAGGACTAGCGGACAATGAGCAGTTCTTC. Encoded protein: CASSFLLGLADNEQFF.

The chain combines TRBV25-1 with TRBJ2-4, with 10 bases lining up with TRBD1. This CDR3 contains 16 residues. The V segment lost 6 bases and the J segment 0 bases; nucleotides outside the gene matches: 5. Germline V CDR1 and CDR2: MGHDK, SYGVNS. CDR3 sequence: CASSERDRGAKNIQYF. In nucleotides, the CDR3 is TGTGCCAGCAGCGAGCGGGACAGGGGAGCCAAAAACATTCAGTACTTC. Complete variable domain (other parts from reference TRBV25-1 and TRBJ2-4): EADIYQTPRYLVIGTGKKITLECSQTMGHDKMYWYQQDPGMELHLIHYSYGVNSTEKGDLSSESTVSRIRTEHFPLTLESARPSHTSQYLCASSERDRGAKNIQYFGAGTRLSVL.

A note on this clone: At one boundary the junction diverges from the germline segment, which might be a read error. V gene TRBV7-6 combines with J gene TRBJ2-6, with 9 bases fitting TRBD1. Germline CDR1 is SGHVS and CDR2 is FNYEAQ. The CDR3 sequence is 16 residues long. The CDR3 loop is CGSSLGQGTGANVLTF. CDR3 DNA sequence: TGTGGCAGCAGCTTAGGACAGGGGACCGGGGCCAACGTCCTGACTTTC.

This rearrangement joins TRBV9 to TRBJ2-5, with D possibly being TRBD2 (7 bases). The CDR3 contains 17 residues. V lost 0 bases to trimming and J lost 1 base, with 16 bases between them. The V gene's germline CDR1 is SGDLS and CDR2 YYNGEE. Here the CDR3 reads CASSVGGGRLPQETQYF. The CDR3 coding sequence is TGTGCCAGCAGCGTAGGGGGGGGGCGCCTACCCCAAGAGACCCAGTACTTC.

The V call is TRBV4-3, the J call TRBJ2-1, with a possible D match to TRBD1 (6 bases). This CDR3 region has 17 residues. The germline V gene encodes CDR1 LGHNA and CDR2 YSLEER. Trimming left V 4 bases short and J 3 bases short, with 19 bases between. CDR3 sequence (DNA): TGCGCCAGCAGCCCCCAGGGCCGGGGACACCTCTACAATGAGCAGTTCTTC. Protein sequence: CASSPQGRGHLYNEQFF.

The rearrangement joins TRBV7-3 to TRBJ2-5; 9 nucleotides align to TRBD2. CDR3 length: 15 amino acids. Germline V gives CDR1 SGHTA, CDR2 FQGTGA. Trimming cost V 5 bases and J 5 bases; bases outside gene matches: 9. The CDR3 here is CASSLAGGPGETQYF. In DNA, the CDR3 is TGTGCCAGCAGCCTGGCGGGAGGGCCGGGGGAGACCCAGTACTTC. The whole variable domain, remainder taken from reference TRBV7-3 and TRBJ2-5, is GAGVSQTPSNKVTEKGKYVELRCDPISGHTALYWYRQSLGQGPEFLIYFQGTGAADDSGLPNDRFFAVRPEGSVSTLKIQRTERGDSAVYLCASSLAGGPGETQYFGPGTRLLVL.

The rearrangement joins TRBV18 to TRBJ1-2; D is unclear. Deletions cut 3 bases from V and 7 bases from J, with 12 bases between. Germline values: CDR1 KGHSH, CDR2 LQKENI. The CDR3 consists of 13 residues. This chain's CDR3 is CASSPGRESGYTF. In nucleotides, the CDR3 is TGTGCCAGCTCACCCGGGCGGGAGAGTGGCTACACCTTC. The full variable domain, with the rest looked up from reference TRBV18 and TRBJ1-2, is NAGVMQNPRHLVRRRGQEARLRCSPMKGHSHVYWYRQLPEEGLKFMVYLQKENIIDESGMPKERFSAEFPKEGPSILRIQQVVRGDSAAYFCASSPGRESGYTFGSGTRLTVV.

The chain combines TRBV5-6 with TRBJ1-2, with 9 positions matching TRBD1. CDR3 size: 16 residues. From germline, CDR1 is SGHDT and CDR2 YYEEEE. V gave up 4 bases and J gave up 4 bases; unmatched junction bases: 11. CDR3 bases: TGTGCCAGCAGCCCCGGGTTGGGGACAGGGACCTATGGCTACACCTTC. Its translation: CASSPGLGTGTYGYTF.

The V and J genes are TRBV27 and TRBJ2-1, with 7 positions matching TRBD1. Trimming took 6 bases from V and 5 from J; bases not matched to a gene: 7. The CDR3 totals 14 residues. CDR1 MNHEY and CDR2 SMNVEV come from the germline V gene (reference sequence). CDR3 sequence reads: CASRKGGPNNEQFF. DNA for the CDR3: TGTGCCAGCAGAAAAGGGGGCCCCAACAATGAGCAGTTCTTC.

The CDR3 loop is CASAGQGENQPQHF. The CDR3 nucleotides read TGTGCTAGTGCCGGACAGGGGGAAAATCAGCCCCAGCATTTT. The chain uses TRBV12-5 and TRBJ1-5; 10 bases are a match to TRBD1. Germline loops: CDR1 LGHNT, CDR2 FRNRAP. The CDR3 is 14 residues long. V lost 7 bases and J lost 4; bases outside the gene matches: 4.

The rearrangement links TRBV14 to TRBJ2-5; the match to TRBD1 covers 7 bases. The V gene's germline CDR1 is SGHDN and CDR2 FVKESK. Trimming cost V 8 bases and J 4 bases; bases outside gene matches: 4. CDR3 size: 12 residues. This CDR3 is CASGGQRETQYF. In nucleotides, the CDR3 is TGTGCCAGCGGGGGACAGAGAGAGACCCAGTACTTC.

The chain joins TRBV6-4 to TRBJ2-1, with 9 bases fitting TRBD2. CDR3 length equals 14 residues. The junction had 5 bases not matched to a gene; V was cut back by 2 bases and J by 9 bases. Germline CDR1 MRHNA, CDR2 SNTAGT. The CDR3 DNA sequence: TGTGCCAGCAGTGACGCGGGGGGGCCTGGTGAGCAGTTCTTC. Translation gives CASSDAGGPGEQFF.

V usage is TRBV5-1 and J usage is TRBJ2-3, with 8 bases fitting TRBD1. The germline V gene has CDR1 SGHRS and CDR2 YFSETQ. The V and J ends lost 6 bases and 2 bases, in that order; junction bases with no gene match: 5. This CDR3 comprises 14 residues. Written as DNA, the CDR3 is TGCGCCAGCAACCAGGGGGCCCTCACAGATACGCAGTATTTT. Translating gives CASNQGALTDTQYF.

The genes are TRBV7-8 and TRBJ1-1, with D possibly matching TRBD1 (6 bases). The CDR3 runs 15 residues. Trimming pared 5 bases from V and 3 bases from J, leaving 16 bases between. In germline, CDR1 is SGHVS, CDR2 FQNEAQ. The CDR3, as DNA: TGTGCCAGCAGCACCCGGGGGGGGCCCTACACTGAAGCTTTCTTT. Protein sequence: CASSTRGGPYTEAFF.

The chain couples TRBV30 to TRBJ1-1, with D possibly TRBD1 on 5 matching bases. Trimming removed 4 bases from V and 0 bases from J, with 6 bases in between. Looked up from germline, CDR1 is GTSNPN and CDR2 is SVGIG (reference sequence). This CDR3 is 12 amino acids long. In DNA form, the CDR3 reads TGTGCCTGGAAGGGGATGAACACTGAAGCTTTCTTT. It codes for CAWKGMNTEAFF.

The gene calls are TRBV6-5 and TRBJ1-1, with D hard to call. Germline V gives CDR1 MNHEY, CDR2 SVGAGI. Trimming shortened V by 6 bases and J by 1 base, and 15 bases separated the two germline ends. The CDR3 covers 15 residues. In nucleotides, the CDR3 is TGTGCCAGCAGCGGCTGGAGCACTCCGAACACTGAAGCTTTCTTT. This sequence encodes CASSGWSTPNTEAFF.

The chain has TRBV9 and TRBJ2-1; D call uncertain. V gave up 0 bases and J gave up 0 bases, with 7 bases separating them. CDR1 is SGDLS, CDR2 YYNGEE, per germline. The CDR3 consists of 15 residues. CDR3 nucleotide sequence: TGTGCCAGCAGCGTAGACTCGATCTCCTACAATGAGCAGTTCTTC. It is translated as CASSVDSISYNEQFF.

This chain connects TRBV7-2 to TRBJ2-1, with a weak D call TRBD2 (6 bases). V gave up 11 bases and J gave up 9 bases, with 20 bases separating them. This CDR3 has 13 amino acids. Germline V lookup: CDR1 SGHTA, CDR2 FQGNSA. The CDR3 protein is CAQGRERSGEQFF. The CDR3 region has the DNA TGTGCCCAAGGTCGGGAGAGGTCTGGTGAGCAGTTCTTC.

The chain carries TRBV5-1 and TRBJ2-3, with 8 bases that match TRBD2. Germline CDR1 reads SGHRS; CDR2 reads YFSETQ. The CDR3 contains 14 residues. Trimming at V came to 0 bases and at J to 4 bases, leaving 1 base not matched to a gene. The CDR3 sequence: CASSLGLASDTQYF. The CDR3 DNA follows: TGCGCCAGCAGCTTGGGACTAGCGTCAGATACGCAGTATTTT. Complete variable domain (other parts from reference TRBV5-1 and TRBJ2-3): KAGVTQTPRYLIKTRGQQVTLSCSPISGHRSVSWYQQTPGQGLQFLFEYFSETQRNKGNFPGRFSGRQFSNSRSEMNVSTLELGDSALYLCASSLGLASDTQYFGPGTRLTVL.

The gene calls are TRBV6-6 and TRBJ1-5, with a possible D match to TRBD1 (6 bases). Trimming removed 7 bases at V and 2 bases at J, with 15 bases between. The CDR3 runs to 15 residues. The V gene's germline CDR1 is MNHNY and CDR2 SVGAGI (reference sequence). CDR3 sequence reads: CASNYREVGNQPQHF. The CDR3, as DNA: TGTGCCAGCAACTACAGGGAAGTCGGCAATCAGCCCCAGCATTTT.